This is a list of T cell receptor beta chains from one sample in a study of T cells after yellow fever vaccination. TCRdb redid the calling of the 5' RACE reads with MiXCR, one entry per CDR3 protein. In the table there are 300,000 to 350,000 distinct CDR3 sequences, about 4% of which are singletons. The sequencing used PBMCs, collected 5 days after the yellow fever booster vaccination. All receptors come from a man aged 18-30 years who received the YFV17D yellow fever vaccine. Both conserved end residues are part of each CDR3. D genes are given only for firm matches. Clone size is not always given. Where it is, it says once, few, many or a class for expanded clones.

J gene: TRBJ2-2
D gene: -
V gene: TRBV7-9
clone size: -
CDR3 protein: CASSPHRVTTGELFF
CDR3 DNA: TGTGCCAGCAGCCCCCACAGGGTGACCACCGGGGAGCTGTTTTTT

J gene: TRBJ2-5
D gene: -
V gene: TRBV3-1
clone size: many
CDR3 protein: CASSQIAEETQYF
CDR3 DNA: TGTGCCAGCAGCCAAATCGCTGAAGAGACCCAGTACTTC

J gene: TRBJ2-1
D gene: -
V gene: TRBV7-2
clone size: few
CDR3 protein: CASSRVTGLTYNEQFF
CDR3 DNA: TGTGCCAGCAGCCGGGTCACAGGGCTAACCTACAATGAGCAGTTCTTC

J gene: TRBJ1-5
D gene: -
V gene: TRBV28
clone size: few
CDR3 protein: CASTLTGVQPQHF
CDR3 DNA: TGTGCCAGCACCCTAACGGGTGTGCAGCCCCAGCATTTT

J gene: TRBJ1-3
D gene: -
V gene: TRBV30
clone size: few
CDR3 protein: CAWSVTDTIYF
CDR3 DNA: TGTGCCTGGAGTGTAACGGACACCATATATTTT

J gene: TRBJ2-5
D gene: -
V gene: TRBV28
clone size: many
CDR3 protein: CASGSTQQTQYF
CDR3 DNA: TGTGCCAGCGGTTCGACCCAGCAGACCCAGTACTTC

J gene: TRBJ2-1
D gene: TRBD2
V gene: TRBV7-2
clone size: -
CDR3 protein: CASSPRGGLKSYNEQFF
CDR3 DNA: TGTGCCAGCAGCCCCCGGGGGGGCTTAAAGTCCTACAATGAGCAGTTCTTC

J gene: TRBJ2-2
D gene: -
V gene: TRBV6-6
clone size: -
CDR3 protein: CASSYIQQNTGELFF
CDR3 DNA: TGTGCCAGCAGTTACATCCAGCAGAACACCGGGGAGCTGTTTTTT

J gene: TRBJ2-1
D gene: TRBD1
V gene: TRBV12-5
clone size: many
CDR3 protein: CASGFGTGLNEQFF
CDR3 DNA: TGTGCTAGTGGTTTTGGGACAGGGCTGAATGAGCAGTTCTTC

J gene: TRBJ1-5
D gene: -
V gene: TRBV7-2
clone size: -
CDR3 protein: CASSLEGYQPQHF
CDR3 DNA: TGTGCCAGCAGCTTAGAGGGATATCAGCCCCAGCATTTT

J gene: TRBJ1-2
D gene: -
V gene: TRBV20-1
clone size: many
CDR3 protein: CSAEAGLGYGYTF
CDR3 DNA: TGCAGTGCCGAAGCGGGGCTGGGCTATGGCTACACCTTC

J gene: TRBJ1-5
D gene: -
V gene: TRBV7-8
clone size: -
CDR3 protein: CASSQYLGRQDQPQHF
CDR3 DNA: TGTGCCAGCAGCCAATATCTCGGGAGGCAGGATCAGCCCCAGCATTTT

J gene: TRBJ2-5
D gene: -
V gene: TRBV7-9
clone size: many
CDR3 protein: CASSRGQETQYF
CDR3 DNA: TGTGCCAGCAGCCGGGGGCAAGAGACCCAGTACTTC

J gene: TRBJ1-6
D gene: -
V gene: TRBV4-3
clone size: many
CDR3 protein: CASRGGQYNSPLHF
CDR3 DNA: TGCGCCAGCAGAGGGGGGCAGTATAATTCACCCCTCCACTTT

J gene: TRBJ1-5
D gene: TRBD1
V gene: TRBV19
clone size: many
CDR3 protein: CASTGQGNGPQHF
CDR3 DNA: TGTGCCAGTACCGGACAGGGTAACGGGCCCCAGCATTTT

J gene: TRBJ2-5
D gene: -
V gene: TRBV28
clone size: many
CDR3 protein: CASLHWGGETQYF
CDR3 DNA: TGTGCCAGCCTCCACTGGGGAGGAGAGACCCAGTACTTC

J gene: TRBJ1-2
D gene: -
V gene: TRBV5-1
clone size: few
CDR3 protein: CASSLEQVGVGYTF
CDR3 DNA: TGCGCCAGCAGCTTGGAGCAGGTTGGAGTGGGCTACACCTTC

J gene: TRBJ1-1
D gene: -
V gene: TRBV13
clone size: many
CDR3 protein: CASSPVHERRAFF
CDR3 DNA: TGTGCCAGCAGCCCCGTACACGAGCGGAGAGCTTTCTTT

J gene: TRBJ1-1
D gene: -
V gene: TRBV10-3
clone size: few
CDR3 protein: CAISDRATGLNTEAFF
CDR3 DNA: TGTGCCATCAGTGACCGGGCCACGGGATTGAACACTGAAGCTTTCTTT

J gene: TRBJ2-1
D gene: TRBD2
V gene: TRBV7-8
clone size: many
CDR3 protein: CASSAGGAINEQFF
CDR3 DNA: TGTGCCAGCAGCGCCGGGGGGGCCATCAATGAGCAGTTCTTC

J gene: TRBJ2-5
D gene: -
V gene: TRBV29-1
clone size: many
CDR3 protein: CSVGRLEETQYF
CDR3 DNA: TGCAGCGTTGGTCGACTAGAAGAGACCCAGTACTTC

J gene: TRBJ2-2
D gene: -
V gene: TRBV6-6
clone size: few
CDR3 protein: CASSYEGMYTGELFF
CDR3 DNA: TGTGCCAGCAGTTACGAGGGAATGTACACCGGGGAGCTGTTTTTT

J gene: TRBJ2-1
D gene: -
V gene: TRBV10-3
clone size: many
CDR3 protein: CAISEREDRNNEQFF
CDR3 DNA: TGTGCCATCAGTGAGCGGGAGGACAGGAACAATGAGCAGTTCTTC